This T cell receptor (beta chain) stems from a study of blood T cell repertoires in COVID-19. Study context: Samples representing acute and convalescent COVID-19 were sourced from the United States, Italy and Spain. In each case, the material was cDNA or gDNA derived from T cells, B-cell-depleted T cells, or PBMCs.

V trimming: 6 bases; J trimming: 13 bases; junction bases outside the gene matches: 5. The CDR3 has 11 residues. CDR1 is DFQATT and CDR2 is SNEGSKA in the germline V gene (reference sequence). Methods used by the authors: The authors estimated nucleated cell counts from reference gene primer amplification. Assay: immunoSEQ multiplex PCR; the TCRdb copy retains only in-frame clones and omits some. That table is the source of V, J and clone size, and D and trimming were worked out from the DNA. The sample lists 280,000 or so clones, about 91% seen once, with 9.5% to 15% in the top ten. This clone was observed once.

The specimen sequenced was peripheral blood. The gene calls are TRBV20-1 and TRBJ1-4; 10 positions agree with TRBD1. The clonotype originates from an older woman with acute or convalescent COVID-19. This CDR3 is CSARQGASLFF. The CDR3, as DNA: TGCAGTGCGAGACAGGGGGCATCACTGTTTTTT.